This T cell receptor beta chain was captured in a study of blood T cell repertoires in COVID-19. On the study more broadly: There were acute and convalescent COVID-19 samples, and they came from the United States, Italy and Spain.

How the authors handled the data: Amplifying reference gene primers gave estimates of nucleated cell counts. The assay was immunoSEQ multiplex PCR, and TCRdb's table has in-frame clones only and misses some. V and J calls and clone size come straight from that table; D and trimming were deduced from the DNA. This repertoire shows around 61,000 clones, 85% to 90% found once; its top ten account for around 3.5%. V shed 0 bases and J shed 5 bases, with 13 bases lying between them. Germline CDR1 reads MNHEY; CDR2 reads SVGAGI. This CDR3 region has 15 residues. This clone was seen a few times. The origin of this receptor is a man in his forties or fifties with active COVID-19. The specimen was peripheral blood. This chain links TRBV6-5 with TRBJ1-2; D is unresolved. The CDR3 reads CASSYSVAAEYGYTF. CDR3 in DNA: TGTGCCAGCAGTTACTCTGTCGCGGCAGAATATGGCTACACCTTC.